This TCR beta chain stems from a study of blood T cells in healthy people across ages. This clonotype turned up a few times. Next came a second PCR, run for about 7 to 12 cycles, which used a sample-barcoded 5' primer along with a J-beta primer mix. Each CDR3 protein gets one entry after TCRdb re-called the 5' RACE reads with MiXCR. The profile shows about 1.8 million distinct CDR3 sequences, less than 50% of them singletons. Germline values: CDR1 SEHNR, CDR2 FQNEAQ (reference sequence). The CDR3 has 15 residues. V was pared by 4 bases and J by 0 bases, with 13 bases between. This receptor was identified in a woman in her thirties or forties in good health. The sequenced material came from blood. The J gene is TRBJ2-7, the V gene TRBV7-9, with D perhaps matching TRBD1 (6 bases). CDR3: CASSSNRAFSYEQYF. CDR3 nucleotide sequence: TGTGCCAGCAGCTCAAACAGGGCCTTCTCCTACGAGCAGTACTTC. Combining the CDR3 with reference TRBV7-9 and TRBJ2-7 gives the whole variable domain DTGVSQNPRHKITKRGQNVTFRCDPISEHNRLYWYRQTLGQGPEFLTYFQNEAQLEKSRLLSDRFSAERPKGSFSTLEIQRTEQGDSAMYLCASSSNRAFSYEQYFGPGTRLTVT.